The clone carrying this TCR beta chain was seen just once. Germline CDR1 and CDR2: LNHNV and YYDKDF (reference sequence). This CDR3 contains 12 residues. Trimming cost V 2 bases and J 5 bases, with 7 bases left between them. The protocol was immunoSEQ multiplex PCR, while the TCRdb copy is restricted to in-frame clones and leaves out a portion. The table records about 83,000 clones, roughly 94% of them present only once. This sample is drawn from a study of technical replicates of blood from several donors. This clonotype was sampled from a human donor in good health. This chain connects TRBV15 to TRBJ2-7; D may be TRBD2 (5 bases). Sequenced: T cells isolated from PBMCs. The CDR3 loop reads CATSRTRNEQYF. CDR3 sequence (DNA): TGTGCCACCAGCAGAACTAGGAACGAGCAGTACTTC.